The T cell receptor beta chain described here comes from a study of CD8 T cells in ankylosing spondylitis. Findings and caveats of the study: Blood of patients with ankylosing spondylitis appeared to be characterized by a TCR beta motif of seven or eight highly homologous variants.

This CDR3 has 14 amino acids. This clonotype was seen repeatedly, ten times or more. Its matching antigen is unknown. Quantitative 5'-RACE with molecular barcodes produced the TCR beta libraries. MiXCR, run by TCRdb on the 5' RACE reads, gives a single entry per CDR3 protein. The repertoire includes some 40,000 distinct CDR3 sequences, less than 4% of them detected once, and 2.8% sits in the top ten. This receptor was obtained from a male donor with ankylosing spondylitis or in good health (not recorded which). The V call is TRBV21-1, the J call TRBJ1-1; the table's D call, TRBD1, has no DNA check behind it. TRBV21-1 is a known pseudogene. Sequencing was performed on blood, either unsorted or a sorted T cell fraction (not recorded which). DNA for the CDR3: TGTGCCAGCGAGTTGGACAGGGTGAACACTGAAGCTTTCTTT. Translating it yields CASELDRVNTEAFF.